This TCR beta chain was recovered during a study of early T cells in non-severe SARS-CoV-2 infection. This clonotype has just a few counts. Unique molecular identifier tags were affixed to discrete cDNA molecules. TCRdb ran MiXCR on the 5' RACE reads and lists one entry per CDR3 protein. This table holds tens of thousands of distinct CDR3 sequences, roughly 5.3% found once. The CDR3 runs to 14 residues. The V gene's germline CDR1 is DFQATT and CDR2 SNEGSKA (reference sequence). Trimming took 6 bases from V and 2 from J, leaving 11 bases between them. This clonotype originated in an adult who was a healthcare worker with PCR-confirmed SARS-CoV-2 infection or an uninfected control (not recorded which). The rearrangement links TRBV20-1 to TRBJ2-6; weak D call: TRBD1 (6 bases). Sequencing was performed on whole blood. Here the CDR3 DNA reads TGCAGTGCCCCTTGGGGGCCTGGGGCCAACGTCCTGACTTTC. Translated: CSAPWGPGANVLTF.